The T cell receptor (beta chain) described here comes from a study of T-cell reconstitution after alpha-beta-depleted transplantation in children. Using unique molecular identifiers, the investigators prepared the TCRbeta library. TCRdb fed the PCR reads into MiXCR, producing one record per CDR3 protein. The repertoire holds almost 500,000 distinct CDR3 sequences, with roughly a tenth as singletons. V lost 6 bases, J lost 4 bases, and 8 bases stayed unmatched. This CDR3 comprises 14 residues. CDR1 is DFQATT, CDR2 SNEGSKA, per germline (reference sequence). This clonotype occurred many times. Its cognate antigen is unknown. Study-wide results and limits: Reportedly, alpha-beta T cells present about two months post-transplant originated from several hundred expanded clones of graft origin. Once a year had passed after transplant, T-cell counts and diversity came mostly from newly produced T cells. There were some patients whose high TCRbeta diversity at day 60 came from surviving recipient T cells and thymic progenitors.

The sample consisted of PBMCs, taken before TCRalphabeta/CD19-depleted stem cell transplant. This clonotype was obtained from a child aged 2 to 10 with inherited bone marrow failure, due to receive a stem cell transplant. The V call is TRBV20-1, the J call TRBJ2-3; 9 positions agree with TRBD2. The CDR3: CSARLAENPDTQYF. The CDR3 DNA reads TGCAGTGCCCGACTAGCGGAAAATCCAGATACGCAGTATTTT.